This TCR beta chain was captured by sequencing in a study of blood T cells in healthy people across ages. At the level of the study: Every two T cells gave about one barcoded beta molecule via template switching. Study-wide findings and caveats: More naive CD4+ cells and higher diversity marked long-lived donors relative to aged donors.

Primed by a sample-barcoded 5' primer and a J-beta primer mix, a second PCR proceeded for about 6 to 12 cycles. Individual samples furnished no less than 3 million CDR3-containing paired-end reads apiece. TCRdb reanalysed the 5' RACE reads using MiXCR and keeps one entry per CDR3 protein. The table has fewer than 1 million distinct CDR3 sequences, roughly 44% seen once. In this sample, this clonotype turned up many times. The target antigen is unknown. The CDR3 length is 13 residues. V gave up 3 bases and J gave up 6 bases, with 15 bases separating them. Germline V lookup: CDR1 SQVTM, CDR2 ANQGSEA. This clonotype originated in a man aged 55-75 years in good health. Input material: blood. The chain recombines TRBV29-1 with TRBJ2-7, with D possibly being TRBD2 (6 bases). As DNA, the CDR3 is TGCAGCGTTGAGGGAGCGTGGGGAGGCGAGCAGTACTTC. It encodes CSVEGAWGGEQYF.